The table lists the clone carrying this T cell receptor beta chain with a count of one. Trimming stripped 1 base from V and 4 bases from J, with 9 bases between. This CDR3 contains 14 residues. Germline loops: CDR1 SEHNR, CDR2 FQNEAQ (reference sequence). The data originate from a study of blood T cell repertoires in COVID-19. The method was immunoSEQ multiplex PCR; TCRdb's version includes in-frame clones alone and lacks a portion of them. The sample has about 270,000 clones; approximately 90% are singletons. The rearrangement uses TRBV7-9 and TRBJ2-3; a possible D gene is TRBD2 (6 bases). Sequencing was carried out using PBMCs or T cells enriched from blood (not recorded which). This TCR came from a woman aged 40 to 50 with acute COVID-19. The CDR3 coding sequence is TGTGCCAGCAGCTTAGTGACTAGGGCAGATACGCAGTATTTT. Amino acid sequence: CASSLVTRADTQYF. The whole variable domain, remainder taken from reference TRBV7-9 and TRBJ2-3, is DTGVSQNPRHKITKRGQNVTFRCDPISEHNRLYWYRQTLGQGPEFLTYFQNEAQLEKSRLLSDRFSAERPKGSFSTLEIQRTEQGDSAMYLCASSLVTRADTQYFGPGTRLTVL.